These 24 T cell receptor beta chains share one sample of origin, sequenced in a study of a mutant IDH1 vaccine in newly diagnosed glioma. Time point reported: week 5, during vaccination. It was 300 ug of mutant IDH1 20-mer peptide that made up each vaccine dose, given with topical imiquimod. The table came from immunoSEQ multiplex PCR; TCRdb's copy has only in-frame clones and leaves some out. In the table there are about 58,000 clones, under 90% of which are singletons. Antigen specificity for these receptors is unknown. This material consisted of PBMCs, taken from a glioma patient whose treatment included an IDH1 peptide vaccine. These receptors all come from a woman aged 50 to 60 with glioma.

The V gene is TRBV6-5, the J gene TRBJ1-2; D call uncertain. V was cut by 6 bases and J by 7 bases, with 12 bases left in between. Per the germline V gene, CDR1 is MNHEY and CDR2 is SVGAGI. This CDR3 comprises 12 residues. This CDR3 reads CASSLQTGGYTF. In DNA, the CDR3 is TGTGCCAGCAGCCTCCAGACGGGTGGCTACACCTTC.

This clone has just a few counts. The CDR3 is CASSQVTGLGKLFF. For the CDR3, the DNA is TGCGCCAGCAGCCAAGTTACAGGGTTAGGAAAACTGTTTTTT. V and J are TRBV4-3 and TRBJ1-4; a possible D gene is TRBD1 (6 bases). V shed 1 base and J shed 10 bases, with 13 bases lying between them. Germline lookup yields CDR1 LGHNA and CDR2 YSLEER. There are 14 residues in the CDR3.

This rearrangement joins TRBV29-1 to TRBJ2-1; unclear D gene. This CDR3 is built from 14 residues. Germline loops: CDR1 SQVTM, CDR2 ANQGSEA. V gave up 5 bases and J gave up 0 bases, with 11 bases separating them. CDR3 sequence reads: CSVRRSGSYNEQFF. The CDR3 DNA is TGCAGCGTTCGCCGGTCGGGCTCCTACAATGAGCAGTTCTTC.

The chain joins TRBV30 to TRBJ2-3; D unresolved. Germline values: CDR1 GTSNPN, CDR2 SVGIG (reference sequence). The CDR3 sequence is 13 residues long. V was cut by 4 bases and J by 4 bases, with 12 bases left in between. The CDR3 is CAWTVMGSDTQYF. CDR3 sequence (DNA): TGTGCCTGGACAGTAATGGGGTCAGATACGCAGTATTTT.

This clone was picked up one time. The rearrangement uses TRBV5-1 and TRBJ2-2; weak D call: TRBD2 (6 bases). V lost 4 bases, J lost 3 bases, and 13 bases lay in between. Germline values: CDR1 SGHRS, CDR2 YFSETQ. There are 15 residues in the CDR3. CDR3 bases: TGCGCCAGCAGCCTCATGGGGGGTTACACCGGGGAGCTGTTTTTT. The encoded protein is CASSLMGGYTGELFF.

The CDR3 sequence is CASSLAGTPGYTF. The CDR3 nucleotides read TGTGCCAGCAGCTTAGCTGGGACCCCAGGCTACACCTTC. The J gene is TRBJ1-2, the V gene TRBV7-9; D may be TRBD1 (5 bases). V lost 0 bases and J 8 bases, leaving 10 bases between the germline ends. CDR1 is SEHNR, CDR2 FQNEAQ, per germline (reference sequence). The CDR3 contains 13 residues.

V and J are TRBV5-1 and TRBJ2-2, with D possibly matching TRBD1 (6 bases). The CDR3 has 14 amino acids. Germline V gene data show CDR1 as SGHRS and CDR2 as YFSETQ. V shed 0 bases and J shed 8 bases, with 11 bases lying between them. CDR3 bases: TGCGCCAGCAGCTTGGTCCAGGGGAAAGGGGAGCTGTTTTTT. Its translation is CASSLVQGKGELFF.

The CDR3 here is CASGSLAGGPLPKETQYF. In DNA, the CDR3 is TGTGCCAGCGGATCCCTAGCGGGGGGGCCCCTACCAAAAGAGACCCAGTACTTC. This rearrangement joins TRBV27 to TRBJ2-5; 12 bases match TRBD2. CDR3 length: 18 amino acids. Trimming removed 8 bases from V and 3 bases from J; junction bases left unmatched: 16. Germline loops: CDR1 MNHEY, CDR2 SMNVEV (reference sequence).

CDR3 DNA sequence: TGTGCCAGTACCCTAATCGGGGAGGGGAGCAATCAGCCCCAGCATTTT. Translation gives CASTLIGEGSNQPQHF. The genes are TRBV19 and TRBJ1-5, with D possibly TRBD1 on 5 matching bases. The V end was cut by 7 bases, the J end by 1 base, with 17 bases between. Germline assignment: CDR1 LNHDA and CDR2 SQIVND (reference sequence). CDR3 length: 16 residues.

This chain connects TRBV15 to TRBJ1-2, with D perhaps matching TRBD1 (6 bases). CDR3 length equals 13 residues. CDR1 and CDR2 from the germline V gene are LNHNV and YYDKDF (reference sequence). V lost 3 bases, J lost 5 bases, and 10 bases lay in between. In DNA, the CDR3 is TGTGCCACCAGCAGGAGGGGGGGATATGGCTACACCTTC. Its protein product is CATSRRGGYGYTF.

This chain links TRBV4-1 with TRBJ1-6; maybe TRBD1 (6 bases). V was trimmed by 4 bases and J by 4 bases, leaving 11 bases between them. CDR3 size: 15 residues. From germline, CDR1 is MGHRA and CDR2 YSYEKL. CDR3 nucleotides: TGCGCCAGCAGCCGAATCCAGGGGTATAATTCACCCCTCCACTTT. Translating it yields CASSRIQGYNSPLHF.

This clone was detected only a few times. The chain has TRBV4-1 and TRBJ1-4; D possibly corresponds to TRBD1 (5 bases). Germline V gives CDR1 MGHRA, CDR2 YSYEKL. The CDR3 spans 16 residues. Trimming took off 0 bases at V and 0 bases at J, with 8 bases between the two ends. The CDR3 loop is CASSQDQGATNEKLFF. The CDR3 DNA sequence: TGCGCCAGCAGCCAAGATCAGGGCGCAACTAATGAAAAACTGTTTTTT.

Here the CDR3 DNA reads TGTGCCAGCAGTTCCTTAAACAGGGGGCACAGTGGCTACACCTTC. Translated, it gives CASSSLNRGHSGYTF. V and J are TRBV27 and TRBJ1-2; 9 nucleotides match TRBD1. Germline CDR1 is MNHEY and CDR2 is SMNVEV (reference sequence). The CDR3 totals 15 residues. V shed 4 bases, J shed 7 bases, and the junction held 10 bases outside the gene matches.

The V gene is TRBV21-1, the J gene TRBJ1-1; TRBD1, the table's D call, was not compared with the DNA. TRBV21-1 is noted as a pseudogene. The CDR3 extends over 13 amino acids. CDR3 coding DNA: TGTGCCAGCAGCAAAGGGGATCAGGGTGTACCTTTCTTT. As protein: CASSKGDQGVPFF.

There are a few counts of this clone. The chain joins TRBV6-6 to TRBJ1-5; 10 bases fit TRBD1. Germline-derived CDR1 and CDR2 are MNHNY and SVGAGI (reference sequence). The CDR3 loop spans 14 amino acids. Trimming at V came to 10 bases and at J to 3 bases, leaving 6 bases not matched to a gene. The CDR3 sequence is CATETGGLNQPQHF. For the CDR3, the DNA is TGTGCCACAGAGACAGGGGGCCTCAATCAGCCCCAGCATTTT.

This clone was picked up a small number of times. V is TRBV20-1 and J is TRBJ2-1; 7 nucleotides agree with TRBD2. CDR3 length: 11 amino acids. The J segment lost 9 bases and the V segment lost 6 bases, leaving 5 bases of the junction unmatched. Germline loops: CDR1 DFQATT, CDR2 SNEGSKA (reference sequence). This CDR3 is CSAWTSTEQFF. Written as DNA, the CDR3 is TGCAGTGCCTGGACTAGTACTGAGCAGTTCTTC.

Relative to its sample, this clone is medium-sized. The chain is built from TRBV6-4 and TRBJ2-1; TRBD1 matches at 12 bases. Germline V gene lookup returns CDR1 MRHNA and CDR2 SNTAGT. The CDR3 extends over 16 amino acids. V trimming: 0 bases; J trimming: 5 bases; junction bases outside the gene matches: 2. The CDR3 sequence: CASSDSGTGGHNEQFF. The CDR3 nucleotides are TGTGCCAGCAGTGACTCCGGGACAGGGGGCCACAATGAGCAGTTCTTC.

This chain joins TRBV2 and TRBJ1-5; 8 bases map to TRBD1. J gave up 0 bases and V 6 bases, and 13 bases lay outside the gene matches. CDR1 and CDR2 (germline): SNHLY, FYNNEI. The CDR3 has 18 residues. CDR3 residues: CASRFPQGADYSNQPQHF. For the CDR3, the DNA is TGTGCCAGCAGGTTCCCGCAGGGGGCGGATTATAGCAATCAGCCCCAGCATTTT.

This clone came up once. The V and J genes are TRBV29-1 and TRBJ1-1; 7 bases are a match to TRBD1. The CDR3 has 13 amino acids. Losses at the gene ends were 5 bases for V and 1 base for J; bases not matched to a gene: 4. CDR1 and CDR2 (germline): SQVTM, ANQGSEA. The CDR3 DNA follows: TGCAGCGTTAATCGGACAGGGAACACTGAAGCTTTCTTT. It specifies CSVNRTGNTEAFF.

The rearrangement uses TRBV5-4 and TRBJ2-3, with 12 bases identical to TRBD2. Germline CDR1 and CDR2: SGHNT and YYREEE (reference sequence). V lost 3 bases, J lost 5 bases, and 7 bases stayed unmatched. CDR3 size: 16 residues. CDR3 region: CASSSASGGEGDTQYF. The DNA of the CDR3 is TGTGCCAGCAGCTCAGCTAGCGGGGGGGAAGGAGATACGCAGTATTTT.

The rearrangement links TRBV28 to TRBJ1-5; 7 bases fit TRBD1. The V segment lost 6 bases and the J segment 1 base; nucleotides outside the gene matches: 6. CDR1 is MDHEN, CDR2 SYDVKM, per germline. The CDR3 consists of 15 residues. The CDR3 sequence: CASSPGTVSNQPQHF. For the CDR3, the DNA is TGTGCCAGCAGCCCAGGGACAGTGAGCAATCAGCCCCAGCATTTT.

As DNA, the CDR3 is TGCAGCGCTACGACTAGCGGGGGGAACACCGGGGAGCTGTTTTTT. Residues: CSATTSGGNTGELFF. The rearrangement joins TRBV29-1 to TRBJ2-2, with 12 bases that match TRBD2. This CDR3 is built from 15 residues. V was pared by 7 bases and J by 1 base, with 4 bases of the junction left unmatched. The germline CDR1 and CDR2 sequences are SQVTM and ANQGSEA.

V is TRBV9 and J is TRBJ2-7; D possibly uses TRBD1 or TRBD2 (7 bases each). Germline CDR1 reads SGDLS; CDR2 reads YYNGEE. With 4 bases removed from V and 1 base from J, the gap between germline ends came to 21 bases. This CDR3 spans 17 amino acids. This chain's CDR3 is CASSHPEGGTVSYEQYF. In nucleotides, the CDR3 is TGTGCCAGCAGCCACCCCGAGGGAGGGACAGTTTCCTACGAGCAGTACTTC.

CDR3 DNA sequence: TGTGCCTGGACCCCCCAGGGAGGTCAGCCCCAGCATTTT. This gives the protein CAWTPQGGQPQHF. This rearrangement joins TRBV30 to TRBJ1-5, with a weak D call TRBD1 (5 bases). Germline loops: CDR1 GTSNPN, CDR2 SVGIG (reference sequence). This CDR3 contains 13 residues. Trimming shortened V by 4 bases and J by 6 bases, and 13 bases separated the two germline ends.